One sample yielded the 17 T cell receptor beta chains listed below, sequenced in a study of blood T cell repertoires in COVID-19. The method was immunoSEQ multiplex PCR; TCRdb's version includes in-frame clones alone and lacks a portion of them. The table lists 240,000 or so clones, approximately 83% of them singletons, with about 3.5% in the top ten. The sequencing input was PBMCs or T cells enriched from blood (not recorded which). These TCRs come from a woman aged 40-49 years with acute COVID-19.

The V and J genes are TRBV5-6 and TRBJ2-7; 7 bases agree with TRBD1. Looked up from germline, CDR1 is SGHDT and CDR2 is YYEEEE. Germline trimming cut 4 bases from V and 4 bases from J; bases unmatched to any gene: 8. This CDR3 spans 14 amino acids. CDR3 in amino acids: CASSAGTGVYEQYF. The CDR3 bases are TGTGCCAGCAGCGCAGGTACAGGGGTGTACGAGCAGTACTTC.

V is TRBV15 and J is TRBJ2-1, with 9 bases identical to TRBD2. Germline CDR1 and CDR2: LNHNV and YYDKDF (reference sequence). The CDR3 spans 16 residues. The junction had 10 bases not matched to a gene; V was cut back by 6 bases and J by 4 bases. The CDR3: CATRASGIGVYNEQFF. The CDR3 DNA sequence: TGTGCCACCAGGGCTAGCGGGATTGGGGTATACAATGAGCAGTTCTTC.

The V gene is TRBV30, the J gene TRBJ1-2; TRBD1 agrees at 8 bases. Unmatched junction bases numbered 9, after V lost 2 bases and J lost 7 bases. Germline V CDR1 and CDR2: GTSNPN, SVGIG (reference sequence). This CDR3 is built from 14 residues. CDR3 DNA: TGTGCCTGGAGTTTACAGACAGGGGCCGGTGGCTACACCTTC. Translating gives CAWSLQTGAGGYTF.

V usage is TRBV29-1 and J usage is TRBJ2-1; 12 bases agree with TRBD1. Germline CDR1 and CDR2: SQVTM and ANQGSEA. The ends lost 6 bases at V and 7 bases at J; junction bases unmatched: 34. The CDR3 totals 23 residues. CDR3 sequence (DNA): TGCAGCGTCAAAGGGGCCCGGGACAGGGGGCTTTTGGGTTGGTCCGCCCCCGGGAATGAGCAGTTCTTC. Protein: CSVKGARDRGLLGWSAPGNEQFF.

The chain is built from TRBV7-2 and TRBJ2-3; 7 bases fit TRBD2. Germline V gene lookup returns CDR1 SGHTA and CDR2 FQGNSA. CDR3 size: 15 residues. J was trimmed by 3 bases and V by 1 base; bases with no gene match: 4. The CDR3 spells CASSLVAGWTDTQYF. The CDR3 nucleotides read TGTGCCAGCAGCTTAGTAGCGGGTTGGACAGATACGCAGTATTTT.

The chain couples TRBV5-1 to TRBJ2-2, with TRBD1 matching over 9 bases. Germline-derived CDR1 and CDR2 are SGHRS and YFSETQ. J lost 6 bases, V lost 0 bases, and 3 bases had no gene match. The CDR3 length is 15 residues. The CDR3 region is CASSLGDRASGELFF. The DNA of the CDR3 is TGCGCCAGCAGCTTGGGGGACAGGGCGTCCGGGGAGCTGTTTTTT.

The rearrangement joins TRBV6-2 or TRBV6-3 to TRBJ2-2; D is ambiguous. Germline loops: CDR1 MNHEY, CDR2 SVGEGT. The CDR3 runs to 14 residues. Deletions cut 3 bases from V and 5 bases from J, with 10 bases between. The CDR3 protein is CASSYTEWTGELFF. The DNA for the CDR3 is TGTGCCAGCAGTTATACTGAGTGGACCGGGGAGCTGTTTTTT.

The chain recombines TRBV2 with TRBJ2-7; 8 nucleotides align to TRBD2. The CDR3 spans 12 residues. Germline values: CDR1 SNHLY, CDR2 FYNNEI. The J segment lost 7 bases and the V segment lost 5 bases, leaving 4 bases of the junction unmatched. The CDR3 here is CASSNSGNEQYF. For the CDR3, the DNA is TGTGCCAGCAGTAATAGCGGGAATGAGCAGTACTTC.

CDR3 in DNA: TGTGCCAGCAGCCAGGGTACAGACGGCCAAGAGACCCAGTACTTC. This encodes CASSQGTDGQETQYF. This rearrangement joins TRBV3-1 (or the pseudogene TRBV3-2) to TRBJ2-5; D uncertain. From germline, CDR1 is LGHDT and CDR2 YNNKEL (reference sequence). V was pared by 3 bases and J by 1 base, with 12 bases between. This CDR3 region has 15 residues.

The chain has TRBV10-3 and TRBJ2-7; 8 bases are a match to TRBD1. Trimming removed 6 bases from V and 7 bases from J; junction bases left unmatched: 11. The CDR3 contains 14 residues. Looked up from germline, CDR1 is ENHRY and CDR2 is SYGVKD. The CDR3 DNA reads TGTGCCATCAGCTCTGACAGGGGCACTGGGGAGCAGTACTTC. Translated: CAISSDRGTGEQYF.

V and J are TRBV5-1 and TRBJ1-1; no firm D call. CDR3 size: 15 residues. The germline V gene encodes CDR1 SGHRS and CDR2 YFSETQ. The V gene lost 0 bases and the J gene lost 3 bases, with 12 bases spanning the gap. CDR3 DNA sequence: TGCGCCAGCAGCTTGGAAGCAGGCTCGGACACTGAAGCTTTCTTT. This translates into CASSLEAGSDTEAFF. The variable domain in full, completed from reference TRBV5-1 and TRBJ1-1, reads KAGVTQTPRYLIKTRGQQVTLSCSPISGHRSVSWYQQTPGQGLQFLFEYFSETQRNKGNFPGRFSGRQFSNSRSEMNVSTLELGDSALYLCASSLEAGSDTEAFFGQGTRLTVV.

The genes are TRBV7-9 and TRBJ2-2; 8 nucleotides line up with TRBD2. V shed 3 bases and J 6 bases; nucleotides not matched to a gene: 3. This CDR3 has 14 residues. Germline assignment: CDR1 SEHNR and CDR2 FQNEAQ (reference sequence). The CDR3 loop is CASSLGTSAGELFF. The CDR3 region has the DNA TGTGCCAGCAGCTTGGGGACTAGTGCCGGGGAGCTGTTTTTT.

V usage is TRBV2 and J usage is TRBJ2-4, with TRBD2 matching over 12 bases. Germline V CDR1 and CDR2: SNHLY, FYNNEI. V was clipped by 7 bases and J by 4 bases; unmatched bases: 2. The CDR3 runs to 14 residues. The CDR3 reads CASTGLAGKNIQYF. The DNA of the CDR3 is TGTGCCAGCACAGGACTAGCGGGGAAAAACATTCAGTACTTC. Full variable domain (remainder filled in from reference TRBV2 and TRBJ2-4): EPEVTQTPSHQVTQMGQEVILRCVPISNHLYFYWYRQILGQKVEFLVSFYNNEISEKSEIFDDQFSVERPDGSNFTLKIRSTKLEDSAMYFCASTGLAGKNIQYFGAGTRLSVL.

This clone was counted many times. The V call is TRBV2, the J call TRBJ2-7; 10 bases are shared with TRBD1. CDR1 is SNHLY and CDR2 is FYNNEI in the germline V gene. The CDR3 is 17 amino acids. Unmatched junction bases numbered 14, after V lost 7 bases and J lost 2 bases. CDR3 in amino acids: CASKGTGAGLPTYEQYF. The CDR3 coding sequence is TGTGCCAGCAAAGGGACAGGGGCGGGACTCCCCACCTACGAGCAGTACTTC.

This CDR3 reads CASRRLLAEQETQYF. CDR3 bases: TGCGCCAGCAGAAGACTACTAGCGGAACAAGAGACCCAGTACTTC. The J gene is TRBJ2-5, the V gene TRBV5-1, with 8 nucleotides matching TRBD2. Trimming removed 5 bases from V and 2 bases from J; junction bases left unmatched: 8. CDR3 length: 15 amino acids. Germline CDR1 SGHRS, CDR2 YFSETQ.

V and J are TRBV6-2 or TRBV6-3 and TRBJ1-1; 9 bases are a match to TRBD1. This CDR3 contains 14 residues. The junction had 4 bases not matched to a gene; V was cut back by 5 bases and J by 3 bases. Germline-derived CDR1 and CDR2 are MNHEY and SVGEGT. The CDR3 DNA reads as TGTGCCAGCAGTCTACAGGGGGCAGACACTGAAGCTTTCTTT. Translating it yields CASSLQGADTEAFF.

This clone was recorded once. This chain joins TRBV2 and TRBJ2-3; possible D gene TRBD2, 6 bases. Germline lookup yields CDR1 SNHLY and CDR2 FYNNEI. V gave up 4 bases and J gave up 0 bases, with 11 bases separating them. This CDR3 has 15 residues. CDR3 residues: CASSGYAGSTDTQYF. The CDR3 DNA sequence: TGTGCCAGCAGTGGCTATGCGGGGAGCACAGATACGCAGTATTTT.